A selection of T cell receptor beta chains follows, all from one sample in a study of cytomegalovirus exposure and HLA in healthy donors. Only in-frame clones appear in the TCRdb table, and some are missing; sequencing was by immunoSEQ multiplex PCR. The sample lists 70,000 to 100,000 clones; 80% were seen once. Material: PBMCs. Source of these receptors: a man aged 45-65 years in good health and CMV-seropositive. Each CDR3 is given with its conserved first and last residue.

TRBJ2-2	TRBV5-1	CASSLANTGIRTGELFF
TRBJ2-1	TRBV18	CASSPGLAANEQFF
TRBJ2-7	TRBV2	CASSGAGGPYEQYF
TRBJ1-1	TRBV12-5	CASGRGGGRAFF
TRBJ2-7	TRBV7-9	CSSSPGGLREREQTF
TRBJ2-1	TRBV19	CASSTRFGAYNEQFF
TRBJ2-7	TRBV5-1	CASSSETGTSGYEQYF
TRBJ2-1	TRBV5-4	CASHWTSGYNEQFF
TRBJ2-1	TRBV19	CASSIPGRAYNEQFF
TRBJ2-7	TRBV7-9	CASSLGRLAGYEQYF
TRBJ1-2	TRBV5-1	CASSIGQYGYTF
TRBJ2-3	TRBV5-1	CASSLEVSSGAGLDTQYF
TRBJ2-5	TRBV10-3	CAISEHQGRVETQYF
TRBJ2-5	TRBV5-1	CASSFMRETQYF
TRBJ2-3	TRBV7-2	CASPGIGDNGMDTQYF
TRBJ2-1	TRBV5-6	CASRRLNEQFF
TRBJ2-7	TRBV7-2	CASSLTAYEQYF
TRBJ2-5	TRBV19	CASSIWGGYQETQYF
TRBJ2-7	TRBV5-4	CASSPPGLVDEQYF
TRBJ2-5	TRBV30	CAWSKLLETQYF
TRBJ2-1	TRBV7-2	CASSPRAGEQFF
TRBJ1-3	TRBV5-1	CASSLDKTGNTIYF
TRBJ1-5	TRBV7-3	CASRRDTKRVQPQHF
TRBJ1-6	TRBV5-6	CASSLAVARWSPLHF
TRBJ1-4	TRBV18	CASSPGQLNEKLFF
TRBJ1-4	TRBV2	CASILAQGAYEKLFF
TRBJ2-1	TRBV7-7	CASSVDSYSYNEQFF
TRBJ1-1	TRBV9	CASSGGIGEAFF
TRBJ2-1	TRBV7-9	CASSYTGQLYNEQFF
TRBJ2-7	TRBV5-3	CARSFRDPWAGTSGRTYEQYF
TRBJ1-1	TRBV7-3	CASSLIAGGLHAGPEAFF
TRBJ1-5	TRBV6-5	CASSYSSGSNQPQHF
TRBJ2-7	TRBV11-2	CASSNSGRASYEQYF
TRBJ1-2	TRBV10-3	CAISLETTGGNGYTF
TRBJ2-5	TRBV6-5	CASSYTSGRETQYF
TRBJ2-1	TRBV11-1	CASSAGLAGGRSYNEQFF
TRBJ1-5	TRBV7-9	CSSSLTQGAGNQPQHF
TRBJ2-1	TRBV29-1	CSAMVLGSSYNEQFF
TRBJ1-3	TRBV5-1	CASSLDGQVAGNTIYF
TRBJ2-2	TRBV5-1	CASSGLGDGELFF
TRBJ2-1	TRBV7-9	CASSKGLAGGPGFF
-	TRBV27	CASRSEYEQYF
TRBJ2-2	TRBV7-9	CASSFQAVTGELFF
TRBJ1-6	TRBV9	CASSVDRDSPLHF
TRBJ2-1	TRBV5-4	CASRLDRGLTNEQFF
TRBJ1-2	TRBV30	CAAPGDTNYGYTF
TRBJ2-1	TRBV7-9	CSSSIRSNEQFF
TRBJ2-1	TRBV7-3	CASSPNPPRTGVGNEQFF
TRBJ2-5	TRBV5-4	CASSPGGRETQYF
TRBJ2-1	TRBV12-5	CASGLVPESYNEQFF
TRBJ2-5	TRBV10-3	CAISGQQETQYF
TRBJ2-1	TRBV11-2	CASRRGLAVDEQFF
TRBJ1-1	TRBV7-9	CASGDRGNTEAFF
TRBJ2-2	TRBV12-5	CASGLGTSGVNTGELFF
TRBJ2-7	TRBV10-3	CAISRTPGQQDEQYF
TRBJ2-7	TRBV9	CASSVGPPYEQYF
TRBJ1-1	TRBV18	CASSPGGPNTEAFF
-	TRBV9	CASSPGGGLNYEQYF
TRBJ2-7	TRBV6-5	CASSPTGGYEQYF
TRBJ1-5	TRBV19	CASSIPAGRQHF